One and the same sample provided the 7 T cell receptor beta chains below, sequenced in a study of regulatory T cells in long-lasting Graves disease. The time point: persistent/refractory GD, antithyroid drugs over 5 years with positive TRAb. PBMC-derived RNA was used for the TCR library. Arm-PCR of CDR3 regions and iRepertoire HTBI primers were the basis on which TCR beta libraries were built. TCRdb itself ran the multiplex PCR reads through MiXCR, one entry per CDR3 protein. The top ten clones hold approximately 7.8% of a sample with about 470,000 distinct CDR3 sequences, around 20% of them seen once. This sample comprised peripheral blood mononuclear cells (PBMCs), obtained when the disease was refractory, from a patient treated with antithyroid drugs. The origin of the receptors is a female donor with Graves disease.

Notes on this clonotype: A much larger clone sits a single nucleotide away, making a read error possible. V and J are TRBV12-3 or TRBV12-4 and TRBJ1-5; a possible D gene is TRBD1 (6 bases). The length of the CDR3 is 16 residues. CDR3 in amino acids: CASSSTTTGSNRPQHF. In nucleotides, the CDR3 is TGTGCCAGCAGTTCAACCACCACAGGGAGCAATCGGCCCCAGCATTTT.

This clonotype was seen repeatedly, ten times or more. The chain employs TRBV28 and TRBJ2-7; D may be TRBD1 or TRBD2 (5 bases each). The germline V gene encodes CDR1 MDHEN and CDR2 SYDVKM. The CDR3 has 17 amino acids. V lost 3 bases and J 4 bases, leaving 22 bases between the germline ends. This CDR3 is CASSFGPRGEGKYEQYF. The CDR3 nucleotides read TGTGCCAGCAGTTTTGGCCCTAGGGGTGAGGGAAAGTACGAGCAGTACTTC.

The chain links TRBV28 to TRBJ2-3; tentative D call: TRBD2 (6 bases). The V gene lost 3 bases and the J gene lost 0 bases, with 13 bases spanning the gap. The CDR3 totals 16 residues. Germline CDR1 MDHEN, CDR2 SYDVKM. This CDR3 is CASSFGGGGSTDTQYF. CDR3 coding DNA: TGTGCCAGCAGTTTTGGGGGAGGAGGTAGCACAGATACGCAGTATTTT. The full variable domain, with the rest looked up from reference TRBV28 and TRBJ2-3, is DVKVTQSSRYLVKRTGEKVFLECVQDMDHENMFWYRQDPGLGLRLIYFSYDVKMKEKGDIPEGYSVSREKKERFSLILESASTNQTSMYLCASSFGGGGSTDTQYFGPGTRLTVL.

This clonotype was counted ten times or more. This chain connects TRBV28 to TRBJ2-7, with 7 bases aligning to TRBD1. Per the germline V gene, CDR1 is MDHEN and CDR2 is SYDVKM. Trimming removed 7 bases from V and 1 base from J; junction bases left unmatched: 7. CDR3 size: 14 residues. The CDR3 sequence: CASTLQGDSYEQYF. The CDR3 nucleotides read TGTGCCAGCACCCTCCAGGGGGATTCCTACGAGCAGTACTTC. Together with reference TRBV28 and TRBJ2-7, the CDR3 gives the full variable domain: DVKVTQSSRYLVKRTGEKVFLECVQDMDHENMFWYRQDPGLGLRLIYFSYDVKMKEKGDIPEGYSVSREKKERFSLILESASTNQTSMYLCASTLQGDSYEQYFGPGTRLTVT.

At least ten counts were recorded for this clonotype. V is TRBV6-5 and J is TRBJ1-1; D is unclear. Germline-derived CDR1 and CDR2 are MNHEY and SVGAGI. The CDR3 has 14 amino acids. V was shortened by 4 bases and J by 5 bases, with 14 bases between the two germline ends. The CDR3 DNA follows: TGTGCCAGCAGTTTCGCGGGCCGCGGGACTGAAGCTTTCTTT. Its protein is CASSFAGRGTEAFF.

In this sample, this clonotype turned up many times. In DNA form, the CDR3 reads TGTGCCAGCAGCTTAGGGACAGGGGGTACCCGGGAGACCCAGTACTTC. Protein sequence: CASSLGTGGTRETQYF. V gene TRBV7-8 combines with J gene TRBJ2-5, with 10 bases matching TRBD1. The CDR3 contains 16 residues. V trimming: 1 base; J trimming: 5 bases; junction bases outside the gene matches: 7. Germline V gene data show CDR1 as SGHVS and CDR2 as FQNEAQ.

On this clonotype itself: One base away lies a much larger clone, so this may be a sequencing read error. This chain uses TRBV6-5 with TRBJ2-7; D is possibly TRBD1 (6 bases). Germline-derived CDR1 and CDR2 are MNHEY and SVGAGI. V gave up 4 bases and J gave up 0 bases, with 10 bases separating them. The CDR3 runs 14 residues. The CDR3 region is CASSCRGGSYEQYF. CDR3 in DNA: TGTGCCAGCAGTTGCAGGGGCGGCTCCTACGAGCAGTACTTC.